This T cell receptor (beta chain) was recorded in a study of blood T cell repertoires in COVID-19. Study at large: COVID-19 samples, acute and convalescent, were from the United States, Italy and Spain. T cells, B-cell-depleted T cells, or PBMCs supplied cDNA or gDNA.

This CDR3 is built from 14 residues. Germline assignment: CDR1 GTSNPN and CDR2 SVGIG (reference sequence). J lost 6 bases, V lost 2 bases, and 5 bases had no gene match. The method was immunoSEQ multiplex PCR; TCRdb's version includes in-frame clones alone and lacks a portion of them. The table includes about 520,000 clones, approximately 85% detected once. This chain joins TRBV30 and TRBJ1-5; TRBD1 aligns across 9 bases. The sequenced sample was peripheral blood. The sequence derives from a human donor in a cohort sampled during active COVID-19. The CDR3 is CAWSRTGDSQPQHF. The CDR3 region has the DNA TGTGCCTGGAGTAGGACAGGGGATAGTCAGCCCCAGCATTTT.